Presented here are 10 T cell receptor beta chains from one specimen sequenced in a study of CD8 T cells in ankylosing spondylitis. A single record per CDR3 protein comes from TCRdb applying MiXCR to the 5' RACE reads. The sample lists roughly 670,000 distinct CDR3 sequences, 15% to 20% seen once, with under 20% in the top ten. Notes on the study in general: Ankylosing spondylitis blood appeared to be characterized by a TCR beta motif of under ten highly homologous variants.

The antigens these receptors bind are not known. The sequencing sample was made of blood, either unsorted or a sorted T cell fraction (not recorded which). These receptors all come from a male donor with ankylosing spondylitis.

V gene TRBV11-2 combines with J gene TRBJ2-3; the match to TRBD2 covers 13 bases. V was clipped by 4 bases and J by 2 bases; unmatched bases: 6. This CDR3 is built from 17 residues. Germline V lookup: CDR1 SGHAT, CDR2 FQNNGV. CDR3 DNA: TGTGCCAGCAGCTCGACGGGACTAGCGGGGCCCACAGATACGCAGTATTTT. Its protein product is CASSSTGLAGPTDTQYF.

The V and J genes are TRBV30 and TRBJ2-2; D unclear. Per germline, CDR1 GTSNPN and CDR2 SVGIG (reference sequence). V was trimmed by 0 bases and J by 15 bases, leaving 17 bases between them. CDR3 length: 13 residues. The CDR3 nucleotides read TGTGCCTGGAGTGTACGTGGGGTAACCAACGTGTTTTTT. Translated: CAWSVRGVTNVFF.

Many counts were recorded for this clonotype. The chain combines TRBV7-8 with TRBJ2-2; 7 nucleotides align to TRBD2. This CDR3 is 15 amino acids long. Trimming took 4 bases from V and 4 from J; bases not matched to a gene: 6. Germline V gene lookup returns CDR1 SGHVS and CDR2 FQNEAQ. The CDR3 coding sequence is TGTGCCAGCAGCTGGGGGGGTGGGAGCACCGGGGAGCTGTTTTTT. Protein product: CASSWGGGSTGELFF.

This clonotype was seen only a few times. This chain uses TRBV18 with TRBJ1-4; D gene uncertain. V dropped 3 bases and J dropped 6 bases, with 8 bases sitting between them. The CDR3 is 13 residues long. Germline assignment: CDR1 KGHSH and CDR2 LQKENI. For the CDR3, the DNA is TGTGCCAGCTCACCGGGAGTCCATGAAAAACTGTTTTTT. This translates into CASSPGVHEKLFF.

The chain has TRBV20-1 and TRBJ2-1; 12 positions agree with TRBD2. The CDR3 totals 14 residues. Germline values: CDR1 DFQATT, CDR2 SNEGSKA (reference sequence). The chain's CDR3 is CSGTSGGTYNEQFF. CDR3 DNA: TGCAGCGGTACTAGCGGGGGGACCTACAATGAGCAGTTCTTC.

The chain carries TRBV29-1 and TRBJ1-2; D ambiguous. CDR1 is SQVTM, CDR2 ANQGSEA, per germline. V gave up 5 bases and J gave up 10 bases, with 14 bases separating them. This CDR3 has 11 residues. The DNA for the CDR3 is TGCAGCGTTTTCGGGGTTAGGGACTACACCTTC. Residues: CSVFGVRDYTF.

A few counts support this clonotype. The chain carries TRBV6-2 or TRBV6-3 and TRBJ1-2; perhaps TRBD1 as D (5 bases). The V end was cut by 3 bases, the J end by 6 bases, with 14 bases between. This CDR3 has 14 amino acids. Per germline, CDR1 MNHEY and CDR2 SVGEGT. The CDR3 loop is CASSYPRGDHGYTF. CDR3 in DNA: TGTGCCAGCAGTTATCCGCGAGGGGACCATGGCTACACCTTC.

This clonotype was recorded a few times. The chain recombines TRBV29-1 with TRBJ1-1, with a possible D match to TRBD1 (6 bases). CDR3 length: 12 residues. Trimming left V 5 bases short and J 4 bases short, with 11 bases between. CDR1 SQVTM and CDR2 ANQGSEA come from the germline V gene. The CDR3 nucleotides are TGCAGCGTTCCAGGGGAGGCCACTGAAGCTTTCTTT. Translated: CSVPGEATEAFF.

This chain connects TRBV9 to TRBJ2-1, with no clear D. The V and J ends lost 1 base and 9 bases respectively, with 11 bases between them. Germline assignment: CDR1 SGDLS and CDR2 YYNGEE. The CDR3 runs 13 residues. The CDR3 nucleotides read TGTGCCAGCAGCGTAATGGAAGTGGGTGAGCAGTTCTTC. Translation: CASSVMEVGEQFF.

J is TRBJ2-7 and V is TRBV12-3 or TRBV12-4; maybe TRBD1 (8 bases). Trimming pared 6 bases from V and 9 bases from J, leaving 27 bases between. The length of the CDR3 is 16 residues. The CDR3: CASSAARTGRERVQYF. DNA of the CDR3: TGTGCCAGCAGCGCAGCCCGGACAGGGCGGGAGAGGGTGCAGTACTTC.